These 26 T cell receptor beta chains originate from one sample sequenced in a study of technical replicates of blood from several donors. The data were produced by immunoSEQ multiplex PCR, yet TCRdb's version contains in-frame clones alone and is incomplete. Of about 73,000 clones listed, 90% to 95% are singletons. Sequencing used T cells isolated from PBMCs. The receptors were sampled from a human donor in good health.

There are a few counts of this clone. The J gene is TRBJ2-5, the V gene TRBV2; 13 nucleotides agree with TRBD2. Per the germline V gene, CDR1 is SNHLY and CDR2 is FYNNEI. This CDR3 spans 17 amino acids. Trimming cost V 5 bases and J 2 bases; bases outside gene matches: 8. The CDR3 DNA follows: TGTGCCAGCAGTCCACCGTCGGGACTAGCGGGACAAGAGACCCAGTACTTC. Translating it yields CASSPPSGLAGQETQYF.

The V call is TRBV18, the J call TRBJ1-5, with a tentative D call TRBD1 (6 bases). V lost 6 bases to trimming and J lost 15 bases, with 18 bases between them. CDR1 and CDR2 (germline): KGHSH, LQKENI. CDR3 size: 12 residues. The CDR3 bases are TGTGCCAGCTCCCTGGGTACTTTGGACAGGCATTTT. Translated, it gives CASSLGTLDRHF.

This rearrangement joins TRBV4-2 to TRBJ1-2; D is possibly TRBD1 (6 bases). CDR1 and CDR2 from the germline V gene are LGHNA and YNFKEQ. The V end lost 3 bases, the J end lost 4 bases, and 15 bases lay between the germline ends. The CDR3 has 15 amino acids. The CDR3 DNA reads TGTGCCAGCAGCCAGCCCGGACAGCCCTTCTATGGCTACACCTTC. Its protein product is CASSQPGQPFYGYTF.

This clone is a singleton in its sample. The chain uses TRBV5-6 and TRBJ2-2; the D is unclear. Trimming shortened V by 0 bases and J by 1 base, and 7 bases separated the two germline ends. The germline V gene encodes CDR1 SGHDT and CDR2 YYEEEE. The CDR3 covers 15 residues. This CDR3 reads CASSLVDRNTGELFF. CDR3 DNA: TGTGCCAGCAGCTTGGTCGATAGGAACACCGGGGAGCTGTTTTTT.

The rearrangement links TRBV2 to TRBJ1-6; D is possibly TRBD1 (5 bases). V lost 8 bases, J lost 9 bases, and 20 bases lay in between. The germline V gene encodes CDR1 SNHLY and CDR2 FYNNEI. The CDR3 runs to 15 residues. This CDR3 reads CASFVTGSLTSPLHF. DNA for the CDR3: TGTGCCAGCTTTGTCACAGGATCACTTACTTCACCCCTCCACTTT.

The gene calls are TRBV19 and TRBJ2-7; 12 nucleotides match TRBD2. Germline trimming cut 10 bases from V and 5 bases from J; bases unmatched to any gene: 6. The CDR3 contains 13 residues. Germline CDR1 and CDR2: LNHDA and SQIVND (reference sequence). The CDR3 sequence: CATGLAGINEQYF. DNA of the CDR3: TGTGCCACCGGACTAGCGGGAATCAACGAGCAGTACTTC. Full variable domain (remainder filled in from reference TRBV19 and TRBJ2-7): DGGITQSPKYLFRKEGQNVTLSCEQNLNHDAMYWYRQDPGQGLRLIYYSQIVNDFQKGDIAEGYSVSREKKESFPLTVTSAQKNPTAFYLCATGLAGINEQYFGPGTRLTVT.

This clone was detected only a few times. The chain uses TRBV2 and TRBJ1-1; 9 nucleotides line up with TRBD1. The CDR3 totals 14 residues. Unmatched junction bases numbered 4, after V lost 4 bases and J lost 4 bases. Germline V gene data show CDR1 as SNHLY and CDR2 as FYNNEI. The DNA of the CDR3 is TGTGCCAGCAGTGGGGACAGGGACCCCACTGAAGCTTTCTTT. Encoded protein: CASSGDRDPTEAFF.

CDR3 loop: CASMLSSTDTQYF. In DNA, the CDR3 is TGTGCCAGTATGCTGAGTAGCACAGATACGCAGTATTTT. J is TRBJ2-3 and V is TRBV19; D ambiguous. The CDR3 has 13 amino acids. Germline loops: CDR1 LNHDA, CDR2 SQIVND (reference sequence). The germline V and J ends were trimmed by 7 bases and 0 bases, with 8 bases remaining between them.

This clone was seen just once. This rearrangement joins TRBV27 to TRBJ1-2; a weak D match, TRBD1 (5 bases). The CDR3 loop spans 13 amino acids. The germline V and J ends were trimmed by 6 bases and 6 bases, with 14 bases remaining between them. Germline V lookup: CDR1 MNHEY, CDR2 SMNVEV (reference sequence). For the CDR3, the DNA is TGTGCCAGCAGCGAAATAGGGGTCGATGGCTACACCTTC. Translated: CASSEIGVDGYTF.

This clone was counted a single time. In nucleotides, the CDR3 is TGTGCCAGCAGTTACTCCCTCGGGACAGGCAACAATGAGCAGTTCTTC. It codes for CASSYSLGTGNNEQFF. This chain uses TRBV6-5 with TRBJ2-1; 8 nucleotides agree with TRBD1. V shed 0 bases and J 5 bases; nucleotides not matched to a gene: 6. The length of the CDR3 is 16 residues. Germline-derived CDR1 and CDR2 are MNHEY and SVGAGI.

The chain joins TRBV12-5 to TRBJ1-1; D gene unclear. CDR3 length: 15 residues. V shed 0 bases and J shed 6 bases, with 14 bases lying between them. Germline V lookup: CDR1 LGHNT, CDR2 FRNRAP. The CDR3: CASGLVGGLGAEAFF. CDR3 coding DNA: TGTGCTAGTGGTTTGGTAGGAGGGTTGGGTGCTGAAGCTTTCTTT.

This chain joins TRBV4-1 and TRBJ1-1, with TRBD1 matching 7 bases. The junction had 16 bases not matched to a gene; V was cut back by 3 bases and J by 3 bases. This CDR3 spans 18 amino acids. Germline CDR1 reads MGHRA; CDR2 reads YSYEKL. Here the CDR3 reads CASSHYQADPTGDTEAFF. For the CDR3, the DNA is TGCGCCAGCAGCCACTACCAAGCAGATCCTACAGGGGACACTGAAGCTTTCTTT.

The chain is built from TRBV7-6 and TRBJ2-7; possibly TRBD1 for D (6 bases). The CDR3 is 16 residues long. CDR1 SGHVS and CDR2 FNYEAQ come from the germline V gene. V lost 5 bases to trimming and J lost 2 bases, with 19 bases between them. DNA for the CDR3: TGTGCCAGCAGCGCCAGCCCCGACAGGAATACCTACGAGCAGTACTTC. This gives the protein CASSASPDRNTYEQYF.

This clone was seen only a few times. V is TRBV10-2 and J is TRBJ1-5; D ambiguous. Deletions cut 4 bases from V and 6 bases from J, with 7 bases between. The CDR3 extends over 12 amino acids. Germline V gives CDR1 WSHSY, CDR2 SAAADI. The CDR3: CASSGTGQPQHF. CDR3 DNA: TGCGCCAGCAGTGGAACCGGTCAGCCCCAGCATTTT.

In the case of this clone: Germline is not matched at one junction end, which may reflect a read error. CDR3 in amino acids: CASIGFVAGTGKLF. CDR3 DNA: TGTGCCAGCATTGGGTTTGTGGCTGGGACAGGGAAGCTCTTC. V gene TRBV6-1 combines with J gene TRBJ2-1; 9 bases agree with TRBD1. Germline loops: CDR1 MNHNS, CDR2 SASEGT. The CDR3 length is 14 residues.

This chain uses TRBV29-1 with TRBJ2-2; 7 bases fit TRBD2. The CDR3 consists of 13 residues. Germline-derived CDR1 and CDR2 are SQVTM and ANQGSEA. The ends lost 6 bases at V and 5 bases at J; junction bases unmatched: 6. The CDR3, as DNA: TGCAGCGTCCTCGGGAGGAGGACCGGGGAGCTGTTTTTT. Its protein product is CSVLGRRTGELFF.

The CDR3 DNA reads as TGTGCCAGCAGCCCGAGGACAGGGAGTGGAAACACCATATATTTT. It is translated as CASSPRTGSGNTIYF. The rearrangement joins TRBV16 to TRBJ1-3, with 8 bases matching TRBD1. Germline CDR1 reads KGHSY; CDR2 reads FQNENV. This CDR3 is built from 15 residues. Unmatched junction bases numbered 5, after V lost 4 bases and J lost 3 bases.

This chain connects TRBV4-2 to TRBJ2-1; D is unresolved. V lost 0 bases and J 0 bases, leaving 6 bases between the germline ends. CDR3 length: 15 amino acids. Germline CDR1 is LGHNA and CDR2 is YNFKEQ. The CDR3 protein is CASSQDPGSYNEQFF. CDR3 in DNA: TGTGCCAGCAGCCAAGATCCCGGCTCCTACAATGAGCAGTTCTTC.

V usage is TRBV9 and J usage is TRBJ1-2; tentatively, D is TRBD1 (6 bases). V was pared by 1 base and J by 4 bases, with 14 bases between. Germline-derived CDR1 and CDR2 are SGDLS and YYNGEE. The CDR3 spans 15 residues. In DNA, the CDR3 is TGTGCCAGCAGCGTACAACCGACAGGAGCCTATGGCTACACCTTC. This gives the protein CASSVQPTGAYGYTF.

The chain combines TRBV5-1 with TRBJ2-1; tentatively, D is TRBD2 (7 bases). The germline V gene has CDR1 SGHRS and CDR2 YFSETQ. The CDR3 sequence is 12 residues long. Trimming pared 2 bases from V and 10 bases from J, leaving 10 bases between. The CDR3 nucleotides read TGCGCCAGCAGCTTAACGGGGGGCGAGCAGTTCTTC. It codes for CASSLTGGEQFF.

This clone appeared once. The chain has TRBV13 and TRBJ1-1, with D perhaps matching TRBD1 (6 bases). Germline-derived CDR1 and CDR2 are PRHDT and FYEKMQ (reference sequence). The CDR3 consists of 14 residues. Between the trimmed V and J ends, which lost 5 bases and 6 bases, there was a span of 16 bases. CDR3 loop: CASSPSGGAAEAFF. Written as DNA, the CDR3 is TGTGCCAGCAGCCCCTCCGGGGGGGCGGCTGAAGCTTTCTTT.

This chain connects TRBV28 to TRBJ2-7, with 7 bases identical to TRBD2. Germline trimming cut 6 bases from V and 3 bases from J; bases unmatched to any gene: 11. Germline V CDR1 and CDR2: MDHEN, SYDVKM. The CDR3 covers 15 residues. CDR3 residues: CASSTFRRTSYEQYF. CDR3 coding DNA: TGTGCCAGCAGCACTTTCCGAAGGACTAGCTACGAGCAGTACTTC.

The chain couples TRBV6-6 to TRBJ2-1, with 8 bases identical to TRBD1. Trimming removed 7 bases from V and 0 bases from J; junction bases left unmatched: 5. The CDR3 has 15 amino acids. CDR1 MNHNY and CDR2 SVGAGI come from the germline V gene (reference sequence). CDR3 DNA: TGTGCCAGCATTCTACAGGGGGGCTCCTACAATGAGCAGTTCTTC. Protein: CASILQGGSYNEQFF.

This clone was counted between two and nine times. The gene calls are TRBV12-5 and TRBJ2-3; 10 bases line up with TRBD1. After removal of 5 bases from V and 5 bases from J, the junction contained 4 bases not matched to a gene. CDR1 is LGHNT and CDR2 is FRNRAP in the germline V gene. This CDR3 is built from 14 residues. CDR3 sequence: CASGPGQGGDTQYF. The DNA for the CDR3 is TGTGCTAGTGGTCCCGGACAGGGGGGAGATACGCAGTATTTT.

The chain joins TRBV6-1 to TRBJ2-7, with D perhaps matching TRBD2 (5 bases). The V and J ends lost 7 bases and 1 base respectively, with 17 bases between them. In germline, CDR1 is MNHNS, CDR2 SASEGT. The CDR3 runs to 15 residues. CDR3 in amino acids: CASIRGADPSYEQYF. Written as DNA, the CDR3 is TGTGCCAGCATCCGGGGAGCGGACCCTTCCTACGAGCAGTACTTC.

The rearrangement links TRBV5-6 to TRBJ2-1; 9 bases map to TRBD2. This CDR3 is 16 amino acids long. V dropped 0 bases and J dropped 2; count of bases not matched to a gene: 3. Germline assignment: CDR1 SGHDT and CDR2 YYEEEE. The CDR3 bases are TGTGCCAGCAGCTTGGAGGCGGGAGGGCCCTACAATGAGCAGTTCTTC. It codes for CASSLEAGGPYNEQFF.